Included here is one T cell receptor beta chain sequence, with context. Profiling relied on immunoSEQ multiplex PCR, and the TCRdb table lists in-frame clones only, not all of them. The data show around 220,000 clones, with about 88% seen just once and under 2.5% held by the top ten. The germline V gene encodes CDR1 LGHNA and CDR2 YSLEER. The CDR3 is 21 amino acids. V lost 0 bases to trimming and J lost 2 bases; unmatched junction nucleotides: 12. The sample is drawn from a study of blood T cell repertoires in COVID-19. Study information: PBMCs, B-cell-depleted T cells, or T cells provided the cDNA or gDNA that made up the material.

The gene calls are TRBV4-3 and TRBJ2-2; 13 bases fit TRBD2. Sequences were obtained from peripheral blood. The TCR comes from a woman aged 35 to 49 who had recovered from COVID-19. CDR3: CASSQDLVGLAGAINTGELFF. As DNA, the CDR3 is TGCGCCAGCAGCCAAGATCTAGTCGGACTAGCGGGGGCGATAAACACCGGGGAGCTGTTTTTT.